Following are 24 T cell receptor beta chains from one sample sequenced in a study of control samples from healthy donors and cancer patients. Some clones are missing from TCRdb's copy, which holds only in-frame ones; the method was immunoSEQ multiplex PCR. The table lists some 150,000 clones, approximately 94% of them singletons. Sequenced sample: PBMCs. Source of these receptors: a man in his 60s with colorectal cancer.

This clone has only one observation. The chain carries TRBV21-1 and TRBJ1-2; the D call TRBD1 from the table was never checked on the DNA. TRBV21-1 is termed a pseudogene. This CDR3 region has 16 residues. CDR3 amino acids: CASSKIGAGANYGYTF. The CDR3 DNA is TGTGCCAGCAGCAAAATCGGAGCAGGGGCTAACTATGGCTACACCTTC.

V and J are TRBV6-5 and TRBJ1-4; D call uncertain. V was clipped by 6 bases and J by 0 bases, with 11 bases between them. The CDR3 contains 15 residues. Germline CDR1 MNHEY, CDR2 SVGAGI. The CDR3 DNA is TGTGCCAGCAGCAAGAGTCGCCCAACTAATGAAAAACTGTTTTTT. This translates into CASSKSRPTNEKLFF.

V usage is TRBV7-2 and J usage is TRBJ1-6, with TRBD1 as a possible D gene (6 bases). CDR1 and CDR2 from the germline V gene are SGHTA and FQGNSA. CDR3 length: 14 residues. V gave up 1 base and J gave up 5 bases, with 6 bases separating them. The CDR3 nucleotides read TGTGCCAGCAGCTTAGACAGGGATAATTCACCCCTCCACTTT. It yields the protein CASSLDRDNSPLHF.

The chain joins TRBV19 to TRBJ2-5, with unresolved D. This CDR3 region has 14 residues. Looked up from germline, CDR1 is LNHDA and CDR2 is SQIVND (reference sequence). Trimming cost V 10 bases and J 4 bases, with 19 bases left between them. The CDR3 coding sequence is TGTGCCACTCTCTCTCCGGGTGAAAGAGAGACCCAGTACTTC. Encoded protein: CATLSPGERETQYF.

The chain has TRBV30 and TRBJ2-2; 7 nucleotides line up with TRBD2. Germline CDR1 is GTSNPN and CDR2 is SVGIG (reference sequence). This CDR3 region has 14 residues. With V trimmed by 5 bases and J by 2 bases, 5 bases remained unmatched. This CDR3 is CAWARGVNTGELFF. CDR3 DNA: TGTGCCTGGGCCCGGGGGGTTAACACCGGGGAGCTGTTTTTT. Full variable domain (missing parts from reference TRBV30 and TRBJ2-2): SQTIHQWPATLVQPVGSPLSLECTVEGTSNPNLYWYRQAAGRGLQLLFYSVGIGQISSEVPQNLSASRPQDRQFILSSKKLLLSDSGFYLCAWARGVNTGELFFGEGSRLTVL.

The J gene is TRBJ2-5, the V gene TRBV24-1, with D tentatively TRBD2 (6 bases). Germline V gene lookup returns CDR1 KGHDR and CDR2 SFDVKD. V lost 9 bases to trimming and J lost 4 bases, with 11 bases between them. The CDR3 extends over 12 amino acids. The CDR3 sequence is CATRGVRETQYF. Here the CDR3 DNA reads TGTGCCACCCGCGGGGTTAGAGAGACCCAGTACTTC.

The rearrangement links TRBV5-6 to TRBJ1-1; 9 bases fit TRBD1. The CDR3 runs to 16 residues. V shed 4 bases and J 0 bases; nucleotides not matched to a gene: 7. The germline V gene encodes CDR1 SGHDT and CDR2 YYEEEE. CDR3 nucleotides: TGTGCCAGCAGCCCTGGGACAGGGTCGGTGAACACTGAAGCTTTCTTT. It encodes CASSPGTGSVNTEAFF.

This chain connects TRBV28 to TRBJ1-3; D not resolved. V was trimmed by 3 bases and J by 0 bases, leaving 18 bases between them. CDR1 and CDR2 from the germline V gene are MDHEN and SYDVKM. This CDR3 is 18 amino acids long. The CDR3 region is CASSFGVTFSPSGNTIYF. CDR3 in DNA: TGTGCCAGCAGTTTCGGCGTTACATTCTCTCCCTCTGGAAACACCATATATTTT.

The V call is TRBV7-2, the J call TRBJ1-2, with D maybe TRBD1 (5 bases). Germline V gives CDR1 SGHTA, CDR2 FQGNSA. V was clipped by 1 base and J by 8 bases, with 14 bases between them. The CDR3 loop spans 14 amino acids. DNA of the CDR3: TGTGCCAGCAGCTTAGTGGCTCAGGGTGGGGGCTACACCTTC. It yields the protein CASSLVAQGGGYTF.

The chain links TRBV5-4 to TRBJ2-3, with 9 bases fitting TRBD1. The germline V gene has CDR1 SGHNT and CDR2 YYREEE (reference sequence). Trimming cost V 2 bases and J 6 bases; bases outside gene matches: 10. The CDR3 contains 16 residues. The CDR3 region is CASSLKGTGTRDTQYF. As DNA, the CDR3 is TGTGCCAGCAGCTTAAAGGGGACAGGGACTCGGGATACGCAGTATTTT.

A single count supports this clone. The genes are TRBV28 and TRBJ2-3; D might be TRBD2 (5 bases). The CDR3 sequence is 12 residues long. In germline, CDR1 is MDHEN, CDR2 SYDVKM. V was shortened by 4 bases and J by 8 bases, with 10 bases between the two germline ends. CDR3 DNA sequence: TGTGCCAGCAGTTCTTGGACTGTTACGCAGTATTTT. This translates into CASSSWTVTQYF. The variable domain in full, completed from reference TRBV28 and TRBJ2-3, reads DVKVTQSSRYLVKRTGEKVFLECVQDMDHENMFWYRQDPGLGLRLIYFSYDVKMKEKGDIPEGYSVSREKKERFSLILESASTNQTSMYLCASSSWTVTQYFGPGTRLTVL.

The V gene is TRBV5-1, the J gene TRBJ1-3; D gene uncertain. This CDR3 contains 16 residues. V gave up 0 bases and J gave up 1 base, with 11 bases separating them. Germline V gene data show CDR1 as SGHRS and CDR2 as YFSETQ. In DNA form, the CDR3 reads TGCGCCAGCAGCTTGGATTTGTCGCAGTCTGGAAACACCATATATTTT. Amino acids: CASSLDLSQSGNTIYF.

The chain joins TRBV5-4 to TRBJ1-1; 7 positions match TRBD1. V was pared by 4 bases and J by 3 bases, with 0 bases of the junction left unmatched. Per the germline V gene, CDR1 is SGHNT and CDR2 is YYREEE (reference sequence). The CDR3 is 12 amino acids. CDR3 amino acids: CASSQGDTEAFF. The CDR3 DNA follows: TGTGCCAGCAGCCAGGGGGACACTGAAGCTTTCTTT.

The chain employs TRBV7-9 and TRBJ1-5; 7 bases match TRBD1. The CDR3 runs to 13 residues. The ends lost 3 bases at V and 5 bases at J; junction bases unmatched: 1. Germline V gene sequence: CDR1 SEHNR, CDR2 FQNEAQ (reference sequence). The CDR3 is CASSFTGDQPQHF. For the CDR3, the DNA is TGTGCCAGCAGCTTTACAGGGGATCAGCCCCAGCATTTT.

The chain uses TRBV5-5 and TRBJ1-2, with D unresolved. The CDR3 runs 14 residues. V was shortened by 0 bases and J by 1 base, with 7 bases between the two germline ends. Looked up from germline, CDR1 is SGHKS and CDR2 is YYEKEE (reference sequence). CDR3 coding DNA: TGTGCCAGCAGCTTGGCCGACGGTAACTATGGCTACACCTTC. Translating gives CASSLADGNYGYTF.

The chain combines TRBV7-9 with TRBJ1-1; D is ambiguous. The V and J ends lost 1 base and 1 base respectively, with 7 bases between them. Germline-derived CDR1 and CDR2 are SEHNR and FQNEAQ (reference sequence). CDR3 length equals 14 residues. The CDR3 region is CASSLGHGNTEAFF. CDR3 DNA sequence: TGTGCCAGCAGCTTAGGTCATGGGAACACTGAAGCTTTCTTT.

J is TRBJ1-5 and V is TRBV5-1; TRBD1 agrees at 7 bases. Germline V gene data show CDR1 as SGHRS and CDR2 as YFSETQ. This CDR3 has 15 amino acids. J was trimmed by 4 bases and V by 0 bases; bases with no gene match: 4. For the CDR3, the DNA is TGCGCCAGCAGCTTGGCCGGGACAGCTAATCAGCCCCAGCATTTT. Translation: CASSLAGTANQPQHF. The whole variable domain, remainder taken from reference TRBV5-1 and TRBJ1-5, is KAGVTQTPRYLIKTRGQQVTLSCSPISGHRSVSWYQQTPGQGLQFLFEYFSETQRNKGNFPGRFSGRQFSNSRSEMNVSTLELGDSALYLCASSLAGTANQPQHFGDGTRLSIL.

The J gene is TRBJ1-6, the V gene TRBV5-8; D is ambiguous. CDR1 is SGHTS, CDR2 YDEGEE, per germline. The V gene lost 0 bases and the J gene lost 0 bases, with 10 bases spanning the gap. CDR3 length equals 17 residues. CDR3 nucleotide sequence: TGTGCCAGCAGCTTGGCCCACAAGAGCTCCTATAATTCACCCCTCCACTTT. Residues: CASSLAHKSSYNSPLHF. Full variable domain (remainder filled in from reference TRBV5-8 and TRBJ1-6): EAGVTQSPTHLIKTRGQQATLRCSPISGHTSVYWYQQALGLGLQFLLWYDEGEERNRGNFPPRFSGRQFPNYSSELNVNALELEDSALYLCASSLAHKSSYNSPLHFGNGTRLTVT.

The rearrangement links TRBV4-1 to TRBJ1-3, with 7 bases matching TRBD1. V shed 0 bases and J 4 bases; nucleotides not matched to a gene: 9. The CDR3 is 17 residues long. Germline CDR1 and CDR2: MGHRA and YSYEKL. The CDR3 sequence: CASSQDPLTGSGNTIYF. In DNA, the CDR3 is TGCGCCAGCAGCCAAGACCCTTTGACAGGGTCCGGAAACACCATATATTTT.

V usage is TRBV5-1 and J usage is TRBJ1-3; no clear D. Trimming removed 4 bases from V and 0 bases from J, with 11 bases in between. This CDR3 has 15 residues. CDR1 is SGHRS, CDR2 YFSETQ, per germline. CDR3 nucleotides: TGCGCCAGCAGCCCCCTCGGAGGCTCTGGAAACACCATATATTTT. Amino acid sequence: CASSPLGGSGNTIYF.

V is TRBV27 and J is TRBJ1-1; D not certain. This CDR3 is 11 amino acids long. Per germline, CDR1 MNHEY and CDR2 SMNVEV (reference sequence). Trimming took off 7 bases at V and 4 bases at J, with 7 bases between the two ends. The chain's CDR3 is CASIGSTEAFF. CDR3 coding DNA: TGTGCCAGCATCGGAAGCACTGAAGCTTTCTTT.

This chain joins TRBV19 and TRBJ1-5; no reliable D call. Germline V gene lookup returns CDR1 LNHDA and CDR2 SQIVND (reference sequence). V was cut by 7 bases and J by 4 bases, with 14 bases left in between. This CDR3 is 14 amino acids long. The CDR3 DNA is TGTGCCAGTAAGTCGAGCGCAGGTAATCAGCCCCAGCATTTT. It encodes CASKSSAGNQPQHF.

The CDR3 protein is CASSDRVSGRETQYF. DNA of the CDR3: TGTGCCAGCAGTGATCGGGTTAGCGGGCGAGAGACCCAGTACTTC. The V call is TRBV2, the J call TRBJ2-5; 7 nucleotides align to TRBD2. This CDR3 has 15 residues. After removal of 3 bases from V and 4 bases from J, the junction contained 8 bases not matched to a gene. In germline, CDR1 is SNHLY, CDR2 FYNNEI. Drawing the rest from reference TRBV2 and TRBJ2-5, the complete variable domain is EPEVTQTPSHQVTQMGQEVILRCVPISNHLYFYWYRQILGQKVEFLVSFYNNEISEKSEIFDDQFSVERPDGSNFTLKIRSTKLEDSAMYFCASSDRVSGRETQYFGPGTRLLVL.

The V gene is TRBV4-2, the J gene TRBJ2-1, with TRBD2 matching 12 bases. The germline CDR1 and CDR2 sequences are LGHNA and YNFKEQ. The CDR3 covers 16 residues. With 0 bases clipped from V and 5 bases from J, the junction kept 2 bases outside the gene matches. The CDR3 region is CASSQELAGGNNEQFF. The CDR3, as DNA: TGTGCCAGCAGCCAAGAACTAGCGGGGGGCAACAATGAGCAGTTCTTC.